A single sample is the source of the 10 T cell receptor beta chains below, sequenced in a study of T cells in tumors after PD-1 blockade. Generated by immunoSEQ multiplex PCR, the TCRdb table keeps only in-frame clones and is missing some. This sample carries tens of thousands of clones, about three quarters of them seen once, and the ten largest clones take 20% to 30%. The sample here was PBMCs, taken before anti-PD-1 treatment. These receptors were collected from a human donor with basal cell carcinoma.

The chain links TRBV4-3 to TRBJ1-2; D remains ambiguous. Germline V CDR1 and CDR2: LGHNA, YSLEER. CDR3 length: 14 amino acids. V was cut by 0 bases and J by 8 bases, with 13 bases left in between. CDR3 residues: CASSQDFQDGGYTF. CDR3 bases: TGCGCCAGCAGCCAAGATTTCCAGGACGGGGGCTACACCTTC.

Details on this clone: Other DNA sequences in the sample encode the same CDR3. The CDR3 coding sequence is TGTGCCTGCTGTGATGGGTGGGGGGGGGTGGGGAGCTCCTACAATGAGCAGTTCTTC. Its translation: CACCDGWGGVGSSYNEQFF. The rearrangement joins TRBV2 to TRBJ2-1, with TRBD2 matching over 7 bases. V lost 11 bases and J lost 0; bases outside the gene matches: 22. The CDR3 totals 19 residues. Germline loops: CDR1 SNHLY, CDR2 FYNNEI.

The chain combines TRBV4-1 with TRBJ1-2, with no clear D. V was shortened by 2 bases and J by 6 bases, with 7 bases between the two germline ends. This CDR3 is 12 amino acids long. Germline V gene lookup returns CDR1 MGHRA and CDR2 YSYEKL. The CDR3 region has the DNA TGCGCCAGCAGCCAAAGCACCCATGGCTACACCTTC. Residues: CASSQSTHGYTF.

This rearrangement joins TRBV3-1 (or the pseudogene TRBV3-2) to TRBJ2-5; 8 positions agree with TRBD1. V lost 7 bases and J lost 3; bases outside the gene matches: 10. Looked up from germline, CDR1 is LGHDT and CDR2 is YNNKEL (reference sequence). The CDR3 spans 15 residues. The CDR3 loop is CASTARQGAEETQYF. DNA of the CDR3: TGTGCCAGCACCGCTCGCCAGGGGGCCGAAGAGACCCAGTACTTC.

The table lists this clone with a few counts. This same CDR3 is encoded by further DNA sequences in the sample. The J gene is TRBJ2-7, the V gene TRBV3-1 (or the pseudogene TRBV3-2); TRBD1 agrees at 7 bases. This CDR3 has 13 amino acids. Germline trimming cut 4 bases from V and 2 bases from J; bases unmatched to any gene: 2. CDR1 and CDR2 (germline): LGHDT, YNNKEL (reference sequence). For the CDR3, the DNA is TGTGCCAGCAGCCCGGACAGGACCTACGAGCAGTACTTC. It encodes CASSPDRTYEQYF.

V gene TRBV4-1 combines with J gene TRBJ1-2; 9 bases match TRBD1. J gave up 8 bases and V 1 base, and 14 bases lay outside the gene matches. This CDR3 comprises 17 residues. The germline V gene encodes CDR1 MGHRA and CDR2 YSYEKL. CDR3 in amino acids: CASSQGFFRGQGFGYTF. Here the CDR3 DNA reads TGCGCCAGCAGCCAAGGCTTCTTCCGGGGACAGGGATTCGGCTACACCTTC.

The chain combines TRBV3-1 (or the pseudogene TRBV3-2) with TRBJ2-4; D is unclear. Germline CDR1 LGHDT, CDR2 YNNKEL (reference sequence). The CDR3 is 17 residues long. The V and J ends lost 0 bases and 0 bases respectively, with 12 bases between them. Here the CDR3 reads CASSQEPGPIAKNIQYF. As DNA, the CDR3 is TGTGCCAGCAGCCAAGAGCCCGGGCCCATAGCCAAAAACATTCAGTACTTC.

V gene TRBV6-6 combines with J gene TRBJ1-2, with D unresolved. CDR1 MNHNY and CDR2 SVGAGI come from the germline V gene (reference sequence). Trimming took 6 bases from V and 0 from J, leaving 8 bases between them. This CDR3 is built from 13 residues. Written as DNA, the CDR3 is TGTGCCAGCAGCCCAGATACTAACTATGGCTACACCTTC. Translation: CASSPDTNYGYTF.

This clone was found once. The CDR3 DNA reads as TGTGCCAGCAGTGGGGGACTAGCGGGAGAATCGGGGACCCAGTACTTC. This encodes CASSGGLAGESGTQYF. The chain carries TRBV6-1 and TRBJ2-5, with 14 bases fitting TRBD2. Germline-derived CDR1 and CDR2 are MNHNS and SASEGT. V shed 4 bases, J shed 7 bases, and the junction held 8 bases outside the gene matches. The length of the CDR3 is 16 residues.

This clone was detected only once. CDR3 DNA: TGTGCCAGCAGCGACCCGGGACTAGCGGGAGTAGAGACCCAGTACTTC. Its translation: CASSDPGLAGVETQYF. This chain joins TRBV7-2 and TRBJ2-5, with 14 positions matching TRBD2. The CDR3 has 16 residues. Trimming at V came to 5 bases and at J to 4 bases, leaving 6 bases not matched to a gene. In germline, CDR1 is SGHTA, CDR2 FQGNSA.